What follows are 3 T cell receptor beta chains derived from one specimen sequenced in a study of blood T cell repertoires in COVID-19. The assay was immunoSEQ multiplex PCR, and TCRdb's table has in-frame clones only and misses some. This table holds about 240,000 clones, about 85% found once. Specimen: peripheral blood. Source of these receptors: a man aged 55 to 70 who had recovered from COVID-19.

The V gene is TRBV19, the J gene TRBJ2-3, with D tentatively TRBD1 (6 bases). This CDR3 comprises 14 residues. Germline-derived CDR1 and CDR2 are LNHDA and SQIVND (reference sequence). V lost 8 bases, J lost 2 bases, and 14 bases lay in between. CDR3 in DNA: TGTGCCAGTGGGGCGAGGGGGAACACAGATACGCAGTATTTT. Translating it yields CASGARGNTDTQYF.

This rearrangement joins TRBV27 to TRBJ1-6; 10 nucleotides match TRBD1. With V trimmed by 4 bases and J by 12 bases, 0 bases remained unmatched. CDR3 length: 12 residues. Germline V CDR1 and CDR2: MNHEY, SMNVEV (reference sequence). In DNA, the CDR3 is TGTGCCAGCAGTTGGACAGGGGGACCCCTCCACTTT. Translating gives CASSWTGGPLHF.

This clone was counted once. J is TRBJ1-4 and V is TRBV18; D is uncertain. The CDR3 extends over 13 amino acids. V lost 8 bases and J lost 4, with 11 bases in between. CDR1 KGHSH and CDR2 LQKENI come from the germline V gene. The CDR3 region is CASAPGNNEKLFF. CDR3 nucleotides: TGTGCCAGCGCTCCGGGAAATAATGAAAAACTGTTTTTT.